The source of this T cell receptor (beta chain) is a study of molecular identifiers for immune sequencing clone quantification. General study results and limits: Clones exceeding 20 RNA copies carried over 97% of effector molecules but under 1% of naive-cell molecules. Spiked Jurkat TCR RNA equivalent to one cell was reportedly detectable in roughly 1 million naive cells.

In TCRdb, the PCR reads were re-called with MiXCR into one record per CDR3 protein. The profile shows 88,000 or so distinct CDR3 sequences, under 25% of them singletons. As regards this clonotype: Its antigen remains unidentified.

The clonotype comes from a human donor in good health. Some libraries in this study had Jurkat cell RNA spiked in. Material for sequencing was naive CD8+ T cells from blood, with Jurkat cell RNA spiked in. As for subset: FACS-sorted CD8+CD4-CCR7+CD45RA+ naive T cells.

The CDR3 nucleotides are TGCGCCAGCAGCCACGGACTAGCGGCTTCCTACAATGAGCAGTTCTTC. It is translated as CASSHGLAASYNEQFF. The chain couples TRBV4-3 to TRBJ2-1, with 10 bases lining up with TRBD2. Trimming cost V 3 bases and J 1 base; bases outside gene matches: 3. This CDR3 has 16 residues. Germline V CDR1 and CDR2: LGHNA, YSLEER.